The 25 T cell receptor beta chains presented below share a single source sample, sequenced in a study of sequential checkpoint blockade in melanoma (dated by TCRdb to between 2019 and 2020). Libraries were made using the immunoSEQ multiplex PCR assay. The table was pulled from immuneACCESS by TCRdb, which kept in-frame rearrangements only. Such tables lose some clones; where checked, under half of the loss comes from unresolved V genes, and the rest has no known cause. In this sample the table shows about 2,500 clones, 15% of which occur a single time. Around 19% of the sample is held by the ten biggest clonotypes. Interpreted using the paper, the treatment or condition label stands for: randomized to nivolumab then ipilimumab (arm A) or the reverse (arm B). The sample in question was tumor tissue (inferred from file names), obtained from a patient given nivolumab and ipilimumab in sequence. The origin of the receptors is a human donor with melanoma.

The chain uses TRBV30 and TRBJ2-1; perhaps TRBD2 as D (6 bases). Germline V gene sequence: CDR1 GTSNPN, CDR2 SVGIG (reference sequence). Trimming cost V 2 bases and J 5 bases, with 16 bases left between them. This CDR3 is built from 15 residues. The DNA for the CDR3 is TGTGCCTGGAGTAAATGGGGGGTGGTCGACAATGAGCAGTTCTTC. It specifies CAWSKWGVVDNEQFF.

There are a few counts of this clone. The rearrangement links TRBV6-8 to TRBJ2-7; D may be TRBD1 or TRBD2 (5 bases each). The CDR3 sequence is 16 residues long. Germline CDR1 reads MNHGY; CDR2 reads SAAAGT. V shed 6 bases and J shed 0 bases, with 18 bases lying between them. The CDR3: CASSFAGTRSSYEQYF. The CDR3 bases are TGTGCCAGCAGCTTCGCCGGGACCCGGAGCTCCTACGAGCAGTACTTC.

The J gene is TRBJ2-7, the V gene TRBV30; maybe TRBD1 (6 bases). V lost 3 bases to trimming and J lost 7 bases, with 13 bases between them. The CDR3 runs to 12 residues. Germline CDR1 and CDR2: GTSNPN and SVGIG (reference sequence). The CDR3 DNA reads TGTGCCTGGAGCGGACAGCACGGGGAGCAGTACTTC. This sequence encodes CAWSGQHGEQYF.

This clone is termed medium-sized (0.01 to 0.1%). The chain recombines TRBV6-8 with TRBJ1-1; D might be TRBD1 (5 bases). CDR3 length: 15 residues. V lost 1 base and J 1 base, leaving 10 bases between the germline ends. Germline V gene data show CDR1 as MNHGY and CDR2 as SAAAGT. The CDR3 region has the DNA TGTGCCAGCAGTTACTGGGGGACGGGGAACACTGAAGCTTTCTTT. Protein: CASSYWGTGNTEAFF.

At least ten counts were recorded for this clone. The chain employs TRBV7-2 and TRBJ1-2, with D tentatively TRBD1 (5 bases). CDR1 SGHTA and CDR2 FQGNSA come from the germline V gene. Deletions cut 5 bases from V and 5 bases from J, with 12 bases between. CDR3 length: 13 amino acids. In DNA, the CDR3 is TGTGCCAGCAGCCAAGGGGAAGGGTATGGCTACACCTTC. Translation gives CASSQGEGYGYTF.

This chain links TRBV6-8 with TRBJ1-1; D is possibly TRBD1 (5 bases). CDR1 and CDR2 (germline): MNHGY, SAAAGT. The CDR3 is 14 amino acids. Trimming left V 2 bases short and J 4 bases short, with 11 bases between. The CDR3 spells CASSYAPGPTEAFF. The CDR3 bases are TGTGCCAGCAGTTACGCACCAGGGCCCACTGAAGCTTTCTTT.

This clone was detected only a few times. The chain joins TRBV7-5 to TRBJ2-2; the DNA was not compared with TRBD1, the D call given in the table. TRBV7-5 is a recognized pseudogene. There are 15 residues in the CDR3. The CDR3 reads CASSPGTGVIGELFF. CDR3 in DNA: TGTGCCAGCAGCCCCGGGACAGGGGTTATCGGGGAGCTGTTTTTT.

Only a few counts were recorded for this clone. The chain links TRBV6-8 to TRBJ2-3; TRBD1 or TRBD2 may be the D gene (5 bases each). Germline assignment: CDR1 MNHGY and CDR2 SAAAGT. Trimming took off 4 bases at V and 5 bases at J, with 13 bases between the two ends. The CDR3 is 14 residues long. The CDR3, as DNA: TGTGCCAGCAGTTTTGGGGGAAGGAGAGATACGCAGTATTTT. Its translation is CASSFGGRRDTQYF.

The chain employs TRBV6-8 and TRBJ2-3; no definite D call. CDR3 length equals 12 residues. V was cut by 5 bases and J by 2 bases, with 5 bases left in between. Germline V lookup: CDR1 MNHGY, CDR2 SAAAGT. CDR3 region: CASSVTTDTQYF. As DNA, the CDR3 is TGTGCCAGCAGTGTTACCACAGATACGCAGTATTTT.

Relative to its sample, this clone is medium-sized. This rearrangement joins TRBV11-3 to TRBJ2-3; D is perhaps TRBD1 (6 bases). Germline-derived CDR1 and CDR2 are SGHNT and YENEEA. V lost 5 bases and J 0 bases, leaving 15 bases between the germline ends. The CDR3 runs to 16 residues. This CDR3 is CASSQVPDSSTDTQYF. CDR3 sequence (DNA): TGTGCCAGCAGCCAAGTACCGGACAGTAGCACAGATACGCAGTATTTT.

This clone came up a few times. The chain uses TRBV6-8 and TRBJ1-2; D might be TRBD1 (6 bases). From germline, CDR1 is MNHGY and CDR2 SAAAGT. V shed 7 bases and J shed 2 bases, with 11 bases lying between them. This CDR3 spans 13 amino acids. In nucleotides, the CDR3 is TGTGCCAGCAAGGTGGACAGCAACTATGGCTACACCTTC. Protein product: CASKVDSNYGYTF.

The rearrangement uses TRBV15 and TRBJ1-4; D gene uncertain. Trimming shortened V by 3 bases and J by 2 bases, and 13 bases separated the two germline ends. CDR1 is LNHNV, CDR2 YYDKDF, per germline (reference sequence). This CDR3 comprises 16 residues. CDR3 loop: CATSSSMGGTNEKLFF. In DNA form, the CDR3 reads TGTGCCACCAGCAGCTCGATGGGCGGTACTAATGAAAAACTGTTTTTT.

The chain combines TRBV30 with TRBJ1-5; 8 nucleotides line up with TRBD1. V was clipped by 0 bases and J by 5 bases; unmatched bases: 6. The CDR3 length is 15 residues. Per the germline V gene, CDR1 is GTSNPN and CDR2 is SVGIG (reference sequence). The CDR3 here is CAWSVQDREDQPQHF. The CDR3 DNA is TGTGCCTGGAGTGTTCAGGACAGGGAGGATCAGCCCCAGCATTTT.

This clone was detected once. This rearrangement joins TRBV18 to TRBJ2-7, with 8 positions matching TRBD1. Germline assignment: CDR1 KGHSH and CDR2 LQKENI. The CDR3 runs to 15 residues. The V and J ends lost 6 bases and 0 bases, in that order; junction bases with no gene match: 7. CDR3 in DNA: TGTGCCAGCTCGGGGACAGGTAGGAGCTCCTACGAGCAGTACTTC. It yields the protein CASSGTGRSSYEQYF.

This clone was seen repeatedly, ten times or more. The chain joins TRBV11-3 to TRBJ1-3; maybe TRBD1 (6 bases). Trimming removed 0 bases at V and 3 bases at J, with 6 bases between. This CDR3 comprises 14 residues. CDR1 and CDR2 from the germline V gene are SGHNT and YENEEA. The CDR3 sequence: CASSLEGGGNTIYF. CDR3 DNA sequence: TGTGCCAGCAGCTTAGAAGGGGGTGGAAACACCATATATTTT.

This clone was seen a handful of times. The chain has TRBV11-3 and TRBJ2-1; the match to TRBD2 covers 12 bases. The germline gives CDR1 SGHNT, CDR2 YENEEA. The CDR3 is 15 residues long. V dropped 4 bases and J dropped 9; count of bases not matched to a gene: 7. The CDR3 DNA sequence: TGTGCCAGCAGCTACGACCTAGCGGGGGGGCGTGAGCAGTTCTTC. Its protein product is CASSYDLAGGREQFF.

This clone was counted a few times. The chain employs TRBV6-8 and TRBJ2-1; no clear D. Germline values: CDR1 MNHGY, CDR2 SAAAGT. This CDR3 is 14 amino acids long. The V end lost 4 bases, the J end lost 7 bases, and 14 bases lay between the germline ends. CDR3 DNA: TGTGCCAGCAGTTCAACCCGGACGGGTAATGAGCAGTTCTTC. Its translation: CASSSTRTGNEQFF.

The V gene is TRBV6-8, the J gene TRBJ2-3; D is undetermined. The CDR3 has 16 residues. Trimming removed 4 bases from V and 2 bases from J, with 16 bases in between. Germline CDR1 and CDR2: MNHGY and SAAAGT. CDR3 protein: CASSWPPPIITDTQYF. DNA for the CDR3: TGTGCCAGCAGTTGGCCGCCCCCCATCATCACAGATACGCAGTATTTT.

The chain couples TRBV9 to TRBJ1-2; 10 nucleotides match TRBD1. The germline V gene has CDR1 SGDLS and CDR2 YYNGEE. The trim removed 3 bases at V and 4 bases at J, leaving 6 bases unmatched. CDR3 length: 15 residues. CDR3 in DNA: TGTGCCAGCAGCGCCGGGACAGGGGAGATCTATGGCTACACCTTC. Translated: CASSAGTGEIYGYTF. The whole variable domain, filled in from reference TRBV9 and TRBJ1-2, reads DSGVTQTPKHLITATGQRVTLRCSPRSGDLSVYWYQQSLDQGLQFLIQYYNGEERAKGNILERFSAQQFPDLHSELNLSSLELGDSALYFCASSAGTGEIYGYTFGSGTRLTVV.

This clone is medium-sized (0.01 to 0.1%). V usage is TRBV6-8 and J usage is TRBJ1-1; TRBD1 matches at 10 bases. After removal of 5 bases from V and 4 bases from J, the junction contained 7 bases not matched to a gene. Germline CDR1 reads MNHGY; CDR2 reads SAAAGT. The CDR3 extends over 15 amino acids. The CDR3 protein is CASSEGQGWGTEAFF. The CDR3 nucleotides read TGTGCCAGCAGTGAGGGACAGGGGTGGGGCACTGAAGCTTTCTTT.

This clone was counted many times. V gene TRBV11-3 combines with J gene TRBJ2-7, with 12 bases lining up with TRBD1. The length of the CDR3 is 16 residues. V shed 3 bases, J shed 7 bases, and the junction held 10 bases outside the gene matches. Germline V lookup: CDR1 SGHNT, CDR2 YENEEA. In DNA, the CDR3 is TGTGCCAGCAGCTTTGAATCGGGACAGGGGGCGCGGGAGCAGTACTTC. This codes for CASSFESGQGAREQYF. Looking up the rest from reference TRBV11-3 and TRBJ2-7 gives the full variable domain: EAGVVQSPRYKIIEKKQPVAFWCNPISGHNTLYWYLQNLGQGPELLIRYENEEAVDDSQLPKDRFSAERLKGVDSTLKIQPAELGDSAVYLCASSFESGQGAREQYFGPGTRLTVT.

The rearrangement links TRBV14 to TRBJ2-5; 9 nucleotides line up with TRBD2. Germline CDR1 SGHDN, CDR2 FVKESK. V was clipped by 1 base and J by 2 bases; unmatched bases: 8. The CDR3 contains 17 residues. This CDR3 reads CASSQGTGLARQETQYF. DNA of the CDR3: TGTGCCAGCAGCCAAGGTACCGGACTAGCGAGGCAAGAGACCCAGTACTTC.

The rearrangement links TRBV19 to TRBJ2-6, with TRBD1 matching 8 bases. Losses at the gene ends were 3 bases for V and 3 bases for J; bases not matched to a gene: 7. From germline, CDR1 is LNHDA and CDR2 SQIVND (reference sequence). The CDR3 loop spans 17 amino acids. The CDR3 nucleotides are TGTGCCAGTAGTATGACCCCAGGGGGCGGTGGGGCCAACGTCCTGACTTTC. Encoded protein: CASSMTPGGGGANVLTF.

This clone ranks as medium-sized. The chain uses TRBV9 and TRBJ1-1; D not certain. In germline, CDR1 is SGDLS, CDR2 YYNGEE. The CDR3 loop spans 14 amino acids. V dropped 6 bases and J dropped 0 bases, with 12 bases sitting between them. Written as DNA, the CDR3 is TGTGCCAGCATGTCAAACAGTGTGAACACTGAAGCTTTCTTT. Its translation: CASMSNSVNTEAFF.

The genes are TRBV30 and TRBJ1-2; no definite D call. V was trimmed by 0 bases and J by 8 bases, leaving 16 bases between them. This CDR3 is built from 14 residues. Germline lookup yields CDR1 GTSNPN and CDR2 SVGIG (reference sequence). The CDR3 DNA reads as TGTGCCTGGAGTGTCCGTCTTGGAGGGTCGGGCTACACCTTC. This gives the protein CAWSVRLGGSGYTF.